This T cell receptor beta chain originates from a study of PD-L1 blockade in urothelial cancer. Study conclusions and caveats: Sub-median blood TCR clonality before treatment predicted longer survival.

Generated by immunoSEQ multiplex PCR, the TCRdb table keeps only in-frame clones and is missing some. Among around 100,000 clones, roughly 84% were seen once, and the ten largest hold 2.4%. As concerns this clone: Its antigen is still unknown.

Germline values: CDR1 SNHLY, CDR2 FYNNEI. The CDR3 has 18 residues. The ends lost 5 bases at V and 3 bases at J; junction bases unmatched: 10. The TCR comes from a man in his fifties or sixties with urothelial cancer. The chain employs TRBV2 and TRBJ2-4, with 13 bases identical to TRBD2. Here the sequenced sample was PBMCs, taken around atezolizumab (anti-PD-L1) treatment. The CDR3 spells CASSTTSGRIEDKNIQYF. The CDR3 DNA sequence: TGTGCCAGCAGTACGACTAGCGGGAGGATTGAGGACAAAAACATTCAGTACTTC.